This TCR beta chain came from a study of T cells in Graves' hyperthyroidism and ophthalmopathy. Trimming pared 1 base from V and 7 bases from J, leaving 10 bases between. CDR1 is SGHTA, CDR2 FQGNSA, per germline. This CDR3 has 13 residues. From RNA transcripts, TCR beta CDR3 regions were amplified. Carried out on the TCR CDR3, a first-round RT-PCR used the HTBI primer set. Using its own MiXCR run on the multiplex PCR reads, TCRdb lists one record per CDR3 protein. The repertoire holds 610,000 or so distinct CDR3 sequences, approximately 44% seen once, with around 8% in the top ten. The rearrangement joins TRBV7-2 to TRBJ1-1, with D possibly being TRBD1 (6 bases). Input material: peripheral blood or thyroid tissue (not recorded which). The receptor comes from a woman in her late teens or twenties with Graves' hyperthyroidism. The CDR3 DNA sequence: TGTGCCAGCAGCTTAGAGGGACACGGTGAAGCTTTCTTT. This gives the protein CASSLEGHGEAFF.